The rows below give T cell receptor beta chains drawn from one sample of a study of blood T cell repertoires in COVID-19. The assay was immunoSEQ multiplex PCR, and TCRdb's table has in-frame clones only and misses some. The table shows approximately 400,000 clones, with about 90% occurring only once. Sequencing input: peripheral blood. The receptors derive from a man aged 40-55 years with acute or convalescent COVID-19. The CDR3 runs from the conserved cysteine through the conserved F or W. A D gene is named only where the DNA matches it firmly. Size is omitted from some rows. Given values are once, few, many or a class for expanded clones.

d_call,j_call,v_call,clone_size,cdr3_nt,cdr3_aa
TRBD2,TRBJ2-3,TRBV27,once,TGTGCCAGCAGTTTATCGCGCGGGGGTCTGCAGTATTTT,CASSLSRGGLQYF
NA,TRBJ1-4,TRBV4-2,NA,TGTGCCAGCAGCCAAGGGGGGCGTGATAATGAAAAACTGTTTTTT,CASSQGGRDNEKLFF
TRBD1,TRBJ2-6,TRBV28,NA,TGTGCCAGCAGTATAGGGGGCGCGGTCTCTGGGGCCAACGTCCTGACTTTC,CASSIGGAVSGANVLTF
NA,TRBJ2-7,TRBV18,NA,TGTGCCAGCTCACCAAGACAATCACCAATCTACGAGCAGTACTTC,CASSPRQSPIYEQYF
NA,TRBJ1-1,TRBV19,few,TGTGCCAGTATGAACCGGGGGAGCACTGAAGCTTTCTTT,CASMNRGSTEAFF
NA,TRBJ2-5,TRBV10-3,NA,TGTGCCATCAGTGAGTCGAGGGGGAAAGAGACCCAGTACTTC,CAISESRGKETQYF
NA,TRBJ2-7,TRBV30,NA,TGTGCCTGGACAGGGGGGAACTACGAGCAGTACTTC,CAWTGGNYEQYF
NA,TRBJ2-3,TRBV27,NA,TGTGCCAGCAGTCCGGGACTCCTTACGCAGTATTTT,CASSPGLLTQYF
NA,TRBJ1-3,TRBV11-3,NA,TGTGCCAGCAGCTGTGCCCGGGAGAGCTCTGGAAACACCATATATTTT,CASSCARESSGNTIYF
TRBD1,TRBJ2-7,TRBV4-3,NA,TGCGCCAGCGGGTCGGGCAGGGGGTCCTACGAGCAGTACTTC,CASGSGRGSYEQYF
NA,TRBJ1-6,TRBV5-4,NA,TGTGCCAGCAGCCTGCGGGGTAATTCACCCCTCCACTTT,CASSLRGNSPLHF
TRBD2,TRBJ2-1,TRBV4-2,once,TGTGCCAGCAGCCAAGAAGAGGGACTAGCGGGACGTAATGAGCAGTTCTTC,CASSQEEGLAGRNEQFF
TRBD2,TRBJ2-7,TRBV7-2,few,TGTGCCAGCAGCCCCGGGGCGGGGGGCTTCTACGAGCAGTACTTC,CASSPGAGGFYEQYF
NA,TRBJ1-1,TRBV18,NA,TGTGCCAGCTCACCCTTCGACAGCATGAACACTGAAGCTTTCTTT,CASSPFDSMNTEAFF
TRBD1,TRBJ1-2,TRBV3-1/TRBV3-2,NA,TGTGCCAGCAGCCACCGGGACAGGGGGCGGGATGGCTACACCTTC,CASSHRDRGRDGYTF
NA,TRBJ1-2,TRBV28,NA,TGTGCCAGCAGGAACCCAGGTGACGGCTACACCTTC,CASRNPGDGYTF
TRBD2,TRBJ2-1,TRBV25-1,NA,TGTGCCAGCAGTGAGGTTCTAGCGGGTATTGGGCAGTTCTTC,CASSEVLAGIGQFF
NA,TRBJ1-4,TRBV29-1,NA,TGCAGCGTTGAAACACAGCTGTCTGAAAAACTGTTTTTT,CSVETQLSEKLFF
NA,TRBJ2-7,TRBV20-1,NA,TGCAGTGCTAGTCCTTCGGGAGACTTTAGAGAGCAGTACTTC,CSASPSGDFREQYF
TRBD2,TRBJ2-5,TRBV7-2,NA,TGTGCCAGCAGCTTAGTGGCGGGGGTCCAAGAGACCCAGTACTTC,CASSLVAGVQETQYF
TRBD1,TRBJ1-2,TRBV5-6,NA,TGTGCCAGCAGCTTATTGGTATCGGGACAGATATATGGCTACACCTTC,CASSLLVSGQIYGYTF
TRBD1,TRBJ1-1,TRBV28,NA,TGTGCCAGCAGCCAACCAGGGGGGTCCAGGAGGCCAAGGGGGAATTTGAACACTGAAGCTTTCTTT,CASSQPGGSRRPRGNLNTEAFF
TRBD1,TRBJ1-1,TRBV30,NA,TGTGCCTGCGACAGGGCAGGTTTGGCTTTCTTT,CACDRAGLAFF
TRBD1,TRBJ1-2,TRBV11-2,NA,TGTGCCAGCAGCTTAGATCCCGCAGGGGGCTATGGCTACACCTTC,CASSLDPAGGYGYTF
TRBD1,TRBJ2-7,TRBV5-1,NA,TGCGCCAGCGGTAAGACAGGGGACGTCGGCGAGCAGTACTTC,CASGKTGDVGEQYF
TRBD1,TRBJ1-3,TRBV5-1,NA,TGCGCCAGCAGCGGCGATCGGACAGGGGCTGGAAACACCATATATTTT,CASSGDRTGAGNTIYF
TRBD1,TRBJ2-1,TRBV28,few,TGTGCCAGCAGTACTAGGGACAGTATTTACAATGAGCAGTTCTTC,CASSTRDSIYNEQFF
NA,TRBJ1-4,TRBV29-1,NA,TGCAGCGTTTTCCTACAGATGTCTGAAAAACTGTTTTTT,CSVFLQMSEKLFF
NA,TRBJ1-5,TRBV19,NA,TGTGCCAGTAGTCTTCAGACAGCTACAACTTATCAGCCCCAGCATTTT,CASSLQTATTYQPQHF
NA,TRBJ2-1,TRBV4-1,NA,TGCGCCAGCAGCCACGGCCCGGCTGGGGGGGGGCGCAATGAGCAGTTCTTC,CASSHGPAGGGRNEQFF
TRBD1,TRBJ1-4,TRBV2,NA,TGTGCCAGCAGTGAAGCGCTGGGACAGGTTGGCGAAAAACTGTTTTTT,CASSEALGQVGEKLFF
TRBD2,TRBJ2-7,TRBV30,NA,TGTGCCTGGAGTAACCCCGGCGGGAGGGCCTCCTACGAGCAGTACTTC,CAWSNPGGRASYEQYF
NA,TRBJ2-3,TRBV12-3/TRBV12-4,once,TGTGCCAGCAGTTTTGGCGGGCAAGATACGCAGTATTTT,CASSFGGQDTQYF
TRBD1,TRBJ1-2,TRBV10-3,once,TGTGCCTTGGGACAGGGTCTAAACTATGGCTACACCTTC,CALGQGLNYGYTF
NA,TRBJ2-1,TRBV11-3,NA,TGTGCCAGCAGCTCCCGGACAGCCACCTCCTACAATGAGCAGTTCTTC,CASSSRTATSYNEQFF
NA,TRBJ1-2,TRBV24-1,NA,TGTGCCACCAGTGATCGCCGGGAAGGAAATGGCTACACCTTC,CATSDRREGNGYTF